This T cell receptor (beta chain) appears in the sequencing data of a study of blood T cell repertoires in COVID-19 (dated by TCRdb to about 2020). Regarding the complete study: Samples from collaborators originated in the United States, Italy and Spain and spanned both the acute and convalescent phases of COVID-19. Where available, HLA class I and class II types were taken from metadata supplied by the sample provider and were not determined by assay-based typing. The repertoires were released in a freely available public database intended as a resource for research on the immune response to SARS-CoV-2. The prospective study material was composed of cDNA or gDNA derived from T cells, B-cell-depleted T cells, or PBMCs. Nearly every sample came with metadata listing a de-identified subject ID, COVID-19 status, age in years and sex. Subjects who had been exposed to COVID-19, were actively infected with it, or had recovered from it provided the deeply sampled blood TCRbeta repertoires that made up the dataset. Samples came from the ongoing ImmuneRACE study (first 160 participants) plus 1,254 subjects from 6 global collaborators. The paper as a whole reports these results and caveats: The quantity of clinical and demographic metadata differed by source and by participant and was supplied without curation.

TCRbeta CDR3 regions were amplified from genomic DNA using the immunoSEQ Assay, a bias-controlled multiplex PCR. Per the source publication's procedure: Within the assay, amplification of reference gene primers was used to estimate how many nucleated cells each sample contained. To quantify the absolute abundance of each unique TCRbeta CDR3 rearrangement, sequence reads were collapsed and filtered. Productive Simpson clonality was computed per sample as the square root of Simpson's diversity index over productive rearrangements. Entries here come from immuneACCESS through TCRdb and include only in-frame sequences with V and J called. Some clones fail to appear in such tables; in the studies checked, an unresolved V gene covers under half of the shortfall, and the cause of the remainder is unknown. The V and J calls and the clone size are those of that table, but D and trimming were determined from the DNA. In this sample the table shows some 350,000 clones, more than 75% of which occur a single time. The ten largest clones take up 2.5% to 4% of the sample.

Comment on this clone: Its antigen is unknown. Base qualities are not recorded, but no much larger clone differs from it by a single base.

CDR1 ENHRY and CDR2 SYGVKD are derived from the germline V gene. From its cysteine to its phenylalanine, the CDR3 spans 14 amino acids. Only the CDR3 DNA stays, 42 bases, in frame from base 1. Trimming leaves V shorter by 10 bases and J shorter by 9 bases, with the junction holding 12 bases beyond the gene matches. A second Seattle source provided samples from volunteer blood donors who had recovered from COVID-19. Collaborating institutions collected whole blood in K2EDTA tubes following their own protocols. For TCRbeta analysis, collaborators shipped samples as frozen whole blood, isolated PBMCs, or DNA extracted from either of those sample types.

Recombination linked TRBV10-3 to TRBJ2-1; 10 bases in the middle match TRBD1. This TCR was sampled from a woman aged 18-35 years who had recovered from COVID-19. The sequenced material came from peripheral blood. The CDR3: CATNPGQGMGEQFF. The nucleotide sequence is TGTGCCACCAATCCGGGACAGGGGATGGGTGAGCAGTTCTTC.